The 24 T cell receptor beta chains below were found in one sample sequenced in a study of blood T cell repertoires in COVID-19. TCRdb's copy holds only in-frame clones and misses some; the assay was immunoSEQ multiplex PCR. This table has hundreds of thousands of clones, around four fifths appearing once. Material: peripheral blood. These receptors came from a woman older than 75 with active or convalescent COVID-19.

The DNA of the CDR3 is TGCGCCAGCAGCTCCCGGACAGGGAACACTGAAGCTTTCTTT. Its protein is CASSSRTGNTEAFF. This chain joins TRBV5-1 and TRBJ1-1; 7 bases agree with TRBD1. Per the germline V gene, CDR1 is SGHRS and CDR2 is YFSETQ. The CDR3 totals 14 residues. V gave up 3 bases and J gave up 1 base; unmatched junction bases: 3.

The sample holds a few counts of this clone. The CDR3 DNA follows: TGTGCCAGCAGTTATCAGGGGCGCTCTGGAAACACCATATATTTT. This gives the protein CASSYQGRSGNTIYF. The chain employs TRBV6-5 and TRBJ1-3, with D perhaps TRBD1 (6 bases). The germline V gene encodes CDR1 MNHEY and CDR2 SVGAGI. CDR3 length equals 15 residues. V lost 3 bases, J lost 0 bases, and 9 bases lay in between.

The chain is built from TRBV20-1 and TRBJ1-6; TRBD1 matches at 7 bases. The CDR3 runs to 14 residues. After removal of 3 bases from V and 8 bases from J, the junction contained 7 bases not matched to a gene. Germline V gene data show CDR1 as DFQATT and CDR2 as SNEGSKA (reference sequence). The CDR3 loop reads CSASDDRDHSPLHF. The CDR3 DNA sequence: TGCAGTGCTAGTGATGACAGGGATCATTCACCCCTCCACTTT.

This clone was observed a few times. This chain links TRBV2 with TRBJ1-3, with TRBD1 as a possible D gene (5 bases). Germline assignment: CDR1 SNHLY and CDR2 FYNNEI. Between the trimmed V and J ends, which lost 8 bases and 3 bases, there was a span of 11 bases. This CDR3 comprises 13 residues. CDR3 loop: CASQTVLGNTIYF. The CDR3 DNA follows: TGTGCCAGCCAGACAGTCCTTGGAAACACCATATATTTT.

V usage is TRBV5-1 and J usage is TRBJ2-5, with 10 bases matching TRBD2. V lost 4 bases and J lost 3; bases outside the gene matches: 0. CDR1 SGHRS and CDR2 YFSETQ come from the germline V gene. This CDR3 has 13 amino acids. DNA for the CDR3: TGCGCCAGCAGCGGACTAGCGGAAGAGACCCAGTACTTC. This gives the protein CASSGLAEETQYF.

The chain links TRBV10-3 to TRBJ1-2; 7 bases are a match to TRBD1. Germline trimming cut 4 bases from V and 4 bases from J; bases unmatched to any gene: 6. Germline V CDR1 and CDR2: ENHRY, SYGVKD. This CDR3 has 14 residues. Written as DNA, the CDR3 is TGTGCCATCAGTGGAGGAGGGGGCGTCTATGGCTACACCTTC. This sequence encodes CAISGGGGVYGYTF.

The gene calls are TRBV7-8 and TRBJ1-4, with a tentative D call TRBD1 (6 bases). The CDR3 has 17 residues. V shed 5 bases and J shed 6 bases, with 22 bases lying between them. CDR1 and CDR2 (germline): SGHVS, FQNEAQ. The CDR3 bases are TGTGCCAGCAGCATGAAACCGGGACAAAAAGTTTATGAAAAACTGTTTTTT. Protein: CASSMKPGQKVYEKLFF.

V and J are TRBV24-1 and TRBJ2-7; 7 nucleotides agree with TRBD1. V shed 0 bases and J 2 bases; nucleotides not matched to a gene: 9. Germline-derived CDR1 and CDR2 are KGHDR and SFDVKD. The CDR3 is made up of 17 amino acids. In DNA form, the CDR3 reads TGTGCCACCAGTGATTTGAGCCCGCTACAGGGGACCTACGAGCAGTACTTC. Amino acid sequence: CATSDLSPLQGTYEQYF.

The rearrangement links TRBV7-9 to TRBJ1-1; no clear D. Between the trimmed V and J ends, which lost 2 bases and 5 bases, there was a span of 15 bases. Germline assignment: CDR1 SEHNR and CDR2 FQNEAQ (reference sequence). CDR3 length: 15 residues. This chain's CDR3 is CASSLRRSLGTEAFF. As DNA, the CDR3 is TGTGCCAGCAGCTTACGGCGGAGTCTTGGGACTGAAGCTTTCTTT.

The genes are TRBV7-8 and TRBJ2-3, with 13 bases lining up with TRBD2. Germline lookup yields CDR1 SGHVS and CDR2 FQNEAQ. The J segment lost 1 base and the V segment lost 0 bases, leaving 7 bases of the junction unmatched. The CDR3 is 19 amino acids. CDR3 residues: CASSLARTSGSRGTDTQYF. Written as DNA, the CDR3 is TGTGCCAGCAGCTTAGCCCGGACTAGCGGGAGTCGTGGCACAGATACGCAGTATTTT.

The chain combines TRBV28 with TRBJ1-1; 8 bases map to TRBD1. V lost 7 bases, J lost 0 bases, and 10 bases stayed unmatched. Per germline, CDR1 MDHEN and CDR2 SYDVKM. The CDR3 totals 16 residues. For the CDR3, the DNA is TGTGCCAGCACCCTAAGGACAGGGCAGCTGAACACTGAAGCTTTCTTT. This translates into CASTLRTGQLNTEAFF. The full variable domain, in which reference TRBV28 and TRBJ1-1 provide the parts outside the CDR3, is DVKVTQSSRYLVKRTGEKVFLECVQDMDHENMFWYRQDPGLGLRLIYFSYDVKMKEKGDIPEGYSVSREKKERFSLILESASTNQTSMYLCASTLRTGQLNTEAFFGQGTRLTVV.

The chain employs TRBV6-2 or TRBV6-3 and TRBJ1-5; 8 bases agree with TRBD1. This CDR3 has 17 amino acids. In germline, CDR1 is MNHEY, CDR2 SVGEGT. The junction had 9 bases not matched to a gene; V was cut back by 0 bases and J by 5 bases. CDR3 in DNA: TGTGCCAGCAGTTACTCGATTCGGCAGGGGGCCTATCAGCCCCAGCATTTT. It codes for CASSYSIRQGAYQPQHF.

The V gene is TRBV28, the J gene TRBJ2-5, with a tentative D call TRBD2 (6 bases). V lost 5 bases to trimming and J lost 5 bases, with 15 bases between them. The germline V gene has CDR1 MDHEN and CDR2 SYDVKM. This CDR3 contains 14 residues. The CDR3 coding sequence is TGTGCCAGCAGTGGCCTGGGGGGTAGGGAGACCCAGTACTTC. Translated, it gives CASSGLGGRETQYF.

The gene calls are TRBV7-9 and TRBJ2-3; D gene ambiguous. Looked up from germline, CDR1 is SEHNR and CDR2 is FQNEAQ (reference sequence). V was pared by 2 bases and J by 0 bases, with 6 bases between. The CDR3 is 14 amino acids. The DNA of the CDR3 is TGTGCCAGCAGCTTACTTCCTAGCACAGATACGCAGTATTTT. Translating gives CASSLLPSTDTQYF.

This chain joins TRBV7-9 and TRBJ1-1; D may be TRBD1 (5 bases). V lost 5 bases and J lost 1, with 14 bases in between. This CDR3 region has 15 residues. CDR1 is SEHNR and CDR2 is FQNEAQ in the germline V gene (reference sequence). In nucleotides, the CDR3 is TGTGCCAGCAGCCGAAGGGAGGGGCAGAACACTGAAGCTTTCTTT. This sequence encodes CASSRREGQNTEAFF. The full variable domain, completed using reference TRBV7-9 and TRBJ1-1, is DTGVSQNPRHKITKRGQNVTFRCDPISEHNRLYWYRQTLGQGPEFLTYFQNEAQLEKSRLLSDRFSAERPKGSFSTLEIQRTEQGDSAMYLCASSRREGQNTEAFFGQGTRLTVV.

The chain employs TRBV9 and TRBJ2-1; perhaps TRBD1 as D (6 bases). The V gene lost 4 bases and the J gene lost 3 bases, with 17 bases spanning the gap. The CDR3 runs to 16 residues. The germline gives CDR1 SGDLS, CDR2 YYNGEE. The CDR3: CASSSRPGHHYNEQFF. DNA of the CDR3: TGTGCCAGCAGCTCACGGCCGGGACACCACTACAATGAGCAGTTCTTC.

J is TRBJ1-2 and V is TRBV19; TRBD1 aligns across 7 bases. The V segment lost 3 bases and the J segment 3 bases; nucleotides outside the gene matches: 1. The CDR3 covers 13 residues. Germline V gene lookup returns CDR1 LNHDA and CDR2 SQIVND (reference sequence). CDR3 DNA sequence: TGTGCCAGTAGTATCGGACAGGACTATGGCTACACCTTC. Amino acid sequence: CASSIGQDYGYTF.

The V and J genes are TRBV4-1 and TRBJ2-1, with a tentative D call TRBD2 (6 bases). The CDR3 runs 15 residues. Germline-derived CDR1 and CDR2 are MGHRA and YSYEKL. V lost 0 bases to trimming and J lost 5 bases, with 11 bases between them. The CDR3 protein is CASSQDPGVNNEQFF. The CDR3 DNA reads as TGCGCCAGCAGCCAAGATCCGGGGGTCAACAATGAGCAGTTCTTC.

This rearrangement joins TRBV4-3 to TRBJ1-1; the D gene is possibly TRBD1 (6 bases). CDR3 length: 15 residues. Germline V gene data show CDR1 as LGHNA and CDR2 as YSLEER. Trimming took off 4 bases at V and 1 base at J, with 13 bases between the two ends. The CDR3 DNA sequence: TGCGCCAGCAGCCCCACCTCGACAGGGAACACTGAAGCTTTCTTT. Its protein is CASSPTSTGNTEAFF.

The chain has TRBV29-1 and TRBJ1-2; D perhaps matches TRBD1 (6 bases). V dropped 6 bases and J dropped 4 bases, with 24 bases sitting between them. Germline CDR1 and CDR2: SQVTM and ANQGSEA. The CDR3 is 16 residues long. CDR3 nucleotides: TGCAGCGTGACGGGGGCCCCGGGGGGGCTCGGCTATGGCTACACCTTC. Protein product: CSVTGAPGGLGYGYTF.

The V call is TRBV27, the J call TRBJ2-1; 7 positions match TRBD2. This CDR3 has 14 residues. The germline gives CDR1 MNHEY, CDR2 SMNVEV (reference sequence). The CDR3 loop is CAVGRGISYNEQFF. The CDR3 region has the DNA TGTGCTGTAGGGCGGGGGATATCTTACAATGAGCAGTTCTTC.

The rearrangement joins TRBV7-9 to TRBJ2-7, with a weak D call TRBD1 (7 bases). V was trimmed by 7 bases and J by 3 bases, leaving 16 bases between them. This CDR3 comprises 14 residues. Germline CDR1 reads SEHNR; CDR2 reads FQNEAQ (reference sequence). The CDR3 loop is CASKPWQGGYEQYF. DNA of the CDR3: TGTGCCAGCAAGCCCTGGCAGGGGGGCTACGAGCAGTACTTC. The variable domain in full, completed from reference TRBV7-9 and TRBJ2-7, reads DTGVSQNPRHKITKRGQNVTFRCDPISEHNRLYWYRQTLGQGPEFLTYFQNEAQLEKSRLLSDRFSAERPKGSFSTLEIQRTEQGDSAMYLCASKPWQGGYEQYFGPGTRLTVT.

The chain couples TRBV18 to TRBJ2-2, with 8 bases fitting TRBD2. Germline CDR1 reads KGHSH; CDR2 reads LQKENI. Trimming removed 0 bases from V and 4 bases from J; junction bases left unmatched: 10. This CDR3 has 18 residues. This chain's CDR3 is CASSPPSGGWSGTGELFF. The DNA for the CDR3 is TGTGCCAGCTCACCACCGAGCGGGGGATGGTCGGGCACCGGGGAGCTGTTTTTT.

This clone was seen once. The chain has TRBV6-2 or TRBV6-3 and TRBJ2-3; 10 bases fit TRBD2. V was clipped by 5 bases and J by 0 bases; unmatched bases: 5. This CDR3 region has 16 residues. The germline V gene has CDR1 MNHEY and CDR2 SVGEGT. The CDR3 reads CASSHGLAASTDTQYF. For the CDR3, the DNA is TGTGCCAGCAGTCACGGACTAGCGGCTAGCACAGATACGCAGTATTTT.